The T cell receptor (beta chain) under discussion was sequenced for a study of blood T cells in healthy people across ages (dated by TCRdb to 2013 to 2016). As for the study more broadly: In model experiments, roughly one uniquely barcoded TCR beta cDNA molecule per two T cells was captured by template switching. To track age-related changes in TCR beta repertoire diversity, the study relied on deep sequencing normalized with unique cDNA molecular identifiers. Donors were grouped into four age groups: young (average roughly 17 years), middle-aged (39), aged (roughly 67) and long-lived (approximately 75). To avoid experimental bias, donors of different ages were randomly spread across the sequencing lanes. The study analyzed two additional independent replicas of 1 million unique cDNA reads from the same blood draw for two donors, one aged 18 to 30 and one aged 80 or older.

Worth noting for this clonotype: Its specific antigen is unknown. No base quality values were provided; no much bigger clone lies one nucleotide off.

Paper-wide results and their limitations: Because the CMV infection status of the donors was unknown, age-related changes in expanded clonotypes may potentially have been confounded. As age increased, observed TCR beta diversity per million T cells dropped in a roughly linear way, and a significant reduction was already evident by age 40. Compared with the aged group, the long-lived group had more naive CD4+ T cells, fewer expanded clones and increased TCR diversity, suggesting age selection. Bulk unsorted PBMC profiling prevented conclusive comparison of naive and antigen-experienced compartments. Observed TCR beta diversity correlated strongly with the percentage of naive T cells measured by flow cytometry. Estimates of total diversity based on one million sequenced T cells were considered lower bounds and underestimates.

The donors were 40 or so Caucasian individuals from Russia, aged about 6 to 95 years, who were systemically healthy. Ten milliliters of peripheral blood were drawn from each donor into EDTA-treated Vacutainer tubes. PBMCs were isolated by Ficoll-Paque density-gradient centrifugation, with at least 7 million obtained per sample. Trizol reagent was used to extract total RNA from the PBMCs, yielding at least 6 micrograms per sample. For every donor, an aliquot of PBMCs went through flow cytometry to measure the percentages of naive CD45RAhigh/CD27high T cells. Per the germline V gene, KGHSH is the CDR1 and LQKENI is the CDR2. The CDR3 runs 15 residues from the cysteine to the phenylalanine. Only CDR3 DNA remains: 45 bases, in frame from the first base. Trimming removed 2 bases from V and 0 bases from J; the gene matches leave 4 bases unexplained. Library prep was done by 5' RACE. The sequencing machine was an Illumina HiSeq 2500. The second PCR ran for roughly 7 to 11 cycles and used a J-beta primer mix along with a sample-barcoded 5' primer. A unique molecular identifier was introduced onto each TCR beta cDNA molecule by a template-switch 5' adaptor carrying 12 random nucleotides. Each sample yielded at least 3 million CDR3-containing paired-end reads. First-strand cDNA was synthesized from all RNA with the Mint cDNA synthesis kit, primed by a TRBC-specific oligonucleotide. After uracil-DNA glycosylase treatment, a first 18-cycle PCR used universal primers M1SS and BC2_uni_R on all cDNA. As for the authors' bioinformatics: Normalization of each sample was performed by random selection of 1 million high-quality reads, each carrying a distinct molecular identifier. Instead of being binned into consensus sequences, reads with shared molecular identifiers were discarded. CDR3 identification, clonotype clustering and error correction used MiTCR with a Q25 quality threshold and the strictest error-elimination algorithm. A nonparametric unseen species model using Euler transformation provided a lower-bound estimate of total TCR beta diversity. TCRdb reworked the public reads: Q25 trimming with fastp, MiXCR clone assembly, productive beta chains retained. Rows are combined by CDR3 protein, so each entry shows the most common genes and DNA. The V and J calls, along with clone size, are taken from TCRdb and not from the paper's own processing. For this sample there are about 670,000 distinct CDR3 sequences; approximately 40% appear just once. Clones ranked in the top ten supply around 30% of the sample.

The sequenced sample consisted of blood. This sequence uses TRBV18 and TRBJ2-7; TRBD2 agrees with 7 junctional bases. The sequence was collected from an elderly man in good health. Here is the DNA: TGTGCCAGCTCACCAACTAGCGAACCCTCCTACGAGCAGTACTTC. The resulting protein is CASSPTSEPSYEQYF.